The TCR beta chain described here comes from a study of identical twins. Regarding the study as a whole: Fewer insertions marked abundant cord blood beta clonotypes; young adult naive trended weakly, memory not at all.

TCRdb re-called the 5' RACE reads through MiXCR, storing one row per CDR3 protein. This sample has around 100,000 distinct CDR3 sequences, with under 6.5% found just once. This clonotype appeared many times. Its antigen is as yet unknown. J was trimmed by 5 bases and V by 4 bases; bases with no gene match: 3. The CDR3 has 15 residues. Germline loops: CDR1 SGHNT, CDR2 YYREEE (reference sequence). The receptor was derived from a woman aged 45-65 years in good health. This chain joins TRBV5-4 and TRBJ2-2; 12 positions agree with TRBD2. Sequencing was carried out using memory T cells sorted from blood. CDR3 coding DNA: TGTGCCAGCAGCGGACTAGCGGGACGGACCGGGGAGCTGTTTTTT. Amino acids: CASSGLAGRTGELFF.